These T cell receptor beta chains were read from a single sample in a study of control samples from healthy donors and cancer patients. TCRdb keeps only in-frame clones here, not all; method: immunoSEQ multiplex PCR. The sample has roughly 92,000 clones, about 89% seen once. Sequences were obtained from blood. These receptors were collected from a woman aged 55-69 years in good health. The CDR3 runs from the conserved cysteine through the conserved F or W. The order of the fields is clone size, D gene, J gene, CDR3 length, V gene, CDR3 DNA, CDR3 protein. A D gene is named only where the DNA matches it firmly. Expanded clones get a size class; other rows say once, few or many, or leave the size out.

size: -
D: -
J: TRBJ1-2
length: 11
V: TRBV20-1
DNA: TGCAGTGCTAGAGCGCAGGGAGGGTACACCTTC
CDR3: CSARAQGGYTF

size: -
D: -
J: TRBJ1-2
length: 14
V: TRBV13
DNA: TGTGCCAGCAGCTTGCGGACCCTTTCCTATGGCTACACCTTC
CDR3: CASSLRTLSYGYTF

size: -
D: TRBD1
J: TRBJ1-5
length: 18
V: TRBV14
DNA: TGTGCCAGCAGCCAAGGGTGGGACAGGCCGTATAGCAATCAGCCCCAGCATTTT
CDR3: CASSQGWDRPYSNQPQHF

size: -
D: -
J: TRBJ1-4
length: 13
V: TRBV12-3/TRBV12-4
DNA: TGTGCCAGCTCCGAACAAATTAATGAAAAACTGTTTTTT
CDR3: CASSEQINEKLFF

size: -
D: -
J: TRBJ2-5
length: 10
V: TRBV20-1
DNA: TGCAGTGCTAGAACCCCAGGGGCGCACTTC
CDR3: CSARTPGAHF

size: -
D: TRBD1
J: TRBJ1-2
length: 13
V: TRBV12-3/TRBV12-4
DNA: TGTGCCAGCAGTTTAACAGGGGCCGGGGGCTACACCTTC
CDR3: CASSLTGAGGYTF

size: few
D: -
J: TRBJ2-2
length: 15
V: TRBV7-2
DNA: TGTGCCAGCAGCTTGGGTGCGGTTATGTCCGGGGAGCTGTTTTTT
CDR3: CASSLGAVMSGELFF

size: -
D: -
J: TRBJ1-5
length: 13
V: TRBV6-5
DNA: TGTGCCAGCAGTTACTCGCGGGCTCAGCCCCAGCATTTT
CDR3: CASSYSRAQPQHF

size: -
D: -
J: TRBJ1-1
length: 13
V: TRBV7-2
DNA: TGTGCCAGCAGCTTAGGTCCGGACCGAGAAGCTTTCTTT
CDR3: CASSLGPDREAFF

size: -
D: TRBD2
J: TRBJ2-3
length: 15
V: TRBV2
DNA: TGTGCCAGCAGGGAAACTAGCGGACACACAGATACGCAGTATTTT
CDR3: CASRETSGHTDTQYF

size: -
D: -
J: TRBJ1-2
length: 16
V: TRBV5-1
DNA: TGCGCCAGCAGCTTGAATGATAACCCCTATAACTATGGCTACACCTTC
CDR3: CASSLNDNPYNYGYTF

size: -
D: TRBD2
J: TRBJ2-2
length: 15
V: TRBV2
DNA: TGTGCCAGCACCAAGGCACTAGCGGGGTTCGGGGAGCTGTTTTTT
CDR3: CASTKALAGFGELFF

size: -
D: -
J: TRBJ2-1
length: 15
V: TRBV18
DNA: TGTGCCAGCTCACCAGCGACCATCTCCTACAATGAGCAGTTCTTC
CDR3: CASSPATISYNEQFF

size: -
D: -
J: TRBJ2-7
length: 13
V: TRBV5-1
DNA: TGCGCCAGCACCAAGACAGAGTGGAACGAGCAGTACTTC
CDR3: CASTKTEWNEQYF

size: -
D: TRBD2
J: TRBJ2-1
length: 16
V: TRBV24-1
DNA: TGTGCCACCAGTGATCCTAGCGGGGCCATCTACAATGAGCAGTTCTTC
CDR3: CATSDPSGAIYNEQFF

size: once
D: TRBD1
J: TRBJ1-1
length: 14
V: TRBV9
DNA: TGTGCCAGCAGCGTAGCCAGCCAGGGGGTGGAAGCTTTCTTT
CDR3: CASSVASQGVEAFF

size: few
D: TRBD2
J: TRBJ2-1
length: 15
V: TRBV28
DNA: TGTGCCAGCAGTCTCCCTAGCGGGAGTTACAATGAGCAGTTCTTC
CDR3: CASSLPSGSYNEQFF

size: -
D: -
J: TRBJ2-7
length: 13
V: TRBV7-3
DNA: TGTGCCAGCAGCGACGGTGGGCCTACCGAGCAGTACTTC
CDR3: CASSDGGPTEQYF

size: few
D: TRBD2
J: TRBJ2-7
length: 15
V: TRBV6-5
DNA: TGTGCCAGCAGTTACTCCACTAGCGGGAGCGGGGAGCAGTACTTC
CDR3: CASSYSTSGSGEQYF

size: once
D: TRBD2
J: TRBJ2-1
length: 16
V: TRBV7-9
DNA: TGTGCCAGCAGCTTAGGCCCGGGGGGGTTTTACAATGAGCAGTTCTTC
CDR3: CASSLGPGGFYNEQFF

size: -
D: TRBD1
J: TRBJ2-1
length: 15
V: TRBV5-1
DNA: TGCGCCAGCAGCCCCGGGACAGTCGATTACAATGAGCAGTTCTTC
CDR3: CASSPGTVDYNEQFF

size: once
D: TRBD2
J: TRBJ2-7
length: 14
V: TRBV5-1
DNA: TGCGCCAGCAGCTTGGAAGGGACTAGGTACGAGCAGTACTTC
CDR3: CASSLEGTRYEQYF

size: once
D: -
J: TRBJ2-7
length: 11
V: TRBV25-1
DNA: TGTGCCAGCACGGGGGTTTACGAGCAGTACTTC
CDR3: CASTGVYEQYF

size: -
D: TRBD1
J: TRBJ1-3
length: 15
V: TRBV6-2/TRBV6-3
DNA: TGTGCCAGCAGTTCCTGGGACAGCTCTGGAAACACCATATATTTT
CDR3: CASSSWDSSGNTIYF

size: -
D: TRBD2
J: TRBJ2-1
length: 17
V: TRBV5-1
DNA: TGCGCCAGCAGCTTGGAAGGTAGCGGGGGGGCGCGGGGTGAGCAGTTCTTC
CDR3: CASSLEGSGGARGEQFF

size: -
D: -
J: TRBJ1-4
length: 14
V: TRBV18
DNA: TGTGCCAGCTCACCTGGGGTCGCCAATGAAAAACTGTTTTTT
CDR3: CASSPGVANEKLFF

size: -
D: -
J: TRBJ1-5
length: 16
V: TRBV28
DNA: TGTGCCAGCAGTCCTACAGGGCCGGGGTCTTATCAGCCCCAGCATTTT
CDR3: CASSPTGPGSYQPQHF

size: -
D: TRBD1
J: TRBJ1-6
length: 16
V: TRBV2
DNA: TGTGCCAGCAGTGGGACAGGGAGCTCCTATAATTCACCCCTCCACTTT
CDR3: CASSGTGSSYNSPLHF

size: few
D: TRBD1
J: TRBJ1-3
length: 16
V: TRBV25-1
DNA: TGTGCCAGCAGCCACGACAGGGAGCAGTCTGGAAACACCATATATTTT
CDR3: CASSHDREQSGNTIYF

size: -
D: -
J: TRBJ1-1
length: 15
V: TRBV19
DNA: TGTGCCAGTAGTCCACCCGCGGCAGCGAACACTGAAGCTTTCTTT
CDR3: CASSPPAAANTEAFF

size: -
D: TRBD2
J: TRBJ2-1
length: 16
V: TRBV5-1
DNA: TGCGCCAGCAGCTTGGAAGGCGGGAGCTCCTACAATGAGCAGTTCTTC
CDR3: CASSLEGGSSYNEQFF

size: -
D: -
J: TRBJ1-1
length: 11
V: TRBV7-9
DNA: TGTGCCAGCAGCCCAGCCACTGAAGCTTTCTTT
CDR3: CASSPATEAFF

size: -
D: -
J: TRBJ1-1
length: 14
V: TRBV11-3
DNA: TGTGCCAGCAGCCTCGGGGCAGCGGAACTACAAGCTTTCTTT
CDR3: CASSLGAAELQAFF

size: -
D: -
J: TRBJ1-2
length: 15
V: TRBV5-1
DNA: TGCGCCAGCAGCCCCGGTCGACAGGCCCTCTATGGCTACACCTTC
CDR3: CASSPGRQALYGYTF

size: -
D: -
J: TRBJ1-1
length: 12
V: TRBV9
DNA: TGTGCCAGCACCTCCGGTGTGACTGAAGCTTTCTTT
CDR3: CASTSGVTEAFF

size: -
D: -
J: TRBJ1-2
length: 13
V: TRBV6-5
DNA: TGTGCCAGCAGTCCCACAGATCCTTATGGCTACACCTTC
CDR3: CASSPTDPYGYTF

size: -
D: -
J: TRBJ2-7
length: 15
V: TRBV10-1
DNA: TGCGCCAGCAGTGCAGTGACTGCCTATCCCTACGAGCAGTACTTC
CDR3: CASSAVTAYPYEQYF

size: -
D: -
J: TRBJ1-6
length: 17
V: TRBV27
DNA: TGTGCCAGCAGGACCGGACCGCGAAGCTCCTATAATTCACCCCTCCACTTT
CDR3: CASRTGPRSSYNSPLHF

size: -
D: -
J: TRBJ2-7
length: 13
V: TRBV11-3
DNA: TGTGCCAGCAGCAAAGAGGGGGGATCCGAGCAGTACTTC
CDR3: CASSKEGGSEQYF

size: -
D: TRBD2
J: TRBJ2-2
length: 15
V: TRBV19
DNA: TGTGCCGCTAGCGGGGGGGCTTTGGGGACCGGGGAGCTGTTTTTT
CDR3: CAASGGALGTGELFF

size: few
D: TRBD1
J: TRBJ1-4
length: 16
V: TRBV23-1
DNA: TGCGCCAGCAGTCAATCCTGCGGCAGGGGGAATGAAAAACTGTTTTTT
CDR3: CASSQSCGRGNEKLFF

size: -
D: TRBD2
J: TRBJ2-1
length: 15
V: TRBV10-3
DNA: TGTGCCACGGTTGCCGGGACTAGCGGGGTCCATGAGCAGTTCTTC
CDR3: CATVAGTSGVHEQFF

size: -
D: -
J: TRBJ2-7
length: 14
V: TRBV11-3
DNA: TGTGCCAGCAGCTTAGGCCGCGGACAGTACGAGCAGTACTTC
CDR3: CASSLGRGQYEQYF

size: -
D: -
J: TRBJ2-6
length: 15
V: TRBV5-6
DNA: TGTGCCAGCAGCTTCCAGGGGTCAGGGGCCAACGTCCTGACTTTC
CDR3: CASSFQGSGANVLTF

size: few
D: -
J: TRBJ2-7
length: 14
V: TRBV5-5
DNA: TGTGCCAGCAGCTTGGGAGGGGTCGGATACGAGCAGTACTTC
CDR3: CASSLGGVGYEQYF

size: -
D: -
J: TRBJ1-4
length: 15
V: TRBV6-5
DNA: TGTGCCAGCAGTTACTCGTCAGGGGACGCTGAAAAACTGTTTTTT
CDR3: CASSYSSGDAEKLFF

size: -
D: TRBD1
J: TRBJ1-6
length: 15
V: TRBV19
DNA: TGTGCCAGTAGTATTGGAAGCAGGGGGGAATCACCCCTCCACTTT
CDR3: CASSIGSRGESPLHF

size: -
D: -
J: TRBJ1-2
length: 15
V: TRBV11-2
DNA: TGTGCCAGCAGCTTAGGTTCGGCAGCGGTCTATGGCTACACCTTC
CDR3: CASSLGSAAVYGYTF

size: -
D: TRBD1
J: TRBJ1-1
length: 17
V: TRBV6-2/TRBV6-3
DNA: TGTGCCAGCAGTTACTCGGTTGACAGGGTTCTAGGCACTGAAGCTTTCTTT
CDR3: CASSYSVDRVLGTEAFF

size: -
D: -
J: TRBJ2-1
length: 15
V: TRBV5-6
DNA: TGTGCCAGCAGCCCTCGGTGGGGTAGGTACAATGAGCAGTTCTTC
CDR3: CASSPRWGRYNEQFF

size: -
D: TRBD2
J: TRBJ2-7
length: 15
V: TRBV7-2
DNA: TGTGCCAGCAGCCTCCGACAAGCGGGAGGGTCCGAGCAGTACTTC
CDR3: CASSLRQAGGSEQYF

size: once
D: -
J: TRBJ2-7
length: 14
V: TRBV5-1
DNA: TGCGCCAGCAGCCTCAACCCAGGTCAGTTCAAGCAGTACTTC
CDR3: CASSLNPGQFKQYF

size: once
D: -
J: TRBJ2-6
length: 15
V: TRBV5-4
DNA: TGTGCCAGCAGCTTGCCGTCCTCTGGGGCCAACGTCCTGACTTTC
CDR3: CASSLPSSGANVLTF

size: -
D: TRBD2
J: TRBJ2-3
length: 15
V: TRBV19
DNA: TGTGCCACCTCGGTCCTAGCGGGGGCCTTCGATACGCAGTATTTT
CDR3: CATSVLAGAFDTQYF

size: -
D: -
J: TRBJ2-1
length: 12
V: TRBV7-3
DNA: TGTGCCAGCAGCTCCTTAGCCATGTCGCAGTTCTTC
CDR3: CASSSLAMSQFF